This TCR beta chain appears in the sequencing data of a study of T cell responses to AZD1222 COVID-19 vaccine. Comments on this clone: Its antigen is not known.

Profiled with immunoSEQ multiplex PCR; TCRdb holds only in-frame clones, not every one. The sample carries over 130,000 clones, roughly 88% recorded once. Study-wide results and limits: Spike as a whole was targeted by vaccine-associated CD4 TCRs, dominant at 160-218 and 743-854.

The CDR3 runs 15 residues. V was pared by 1 base and J by 0 bases, with 8 bases between. Per germline, CDR1 MGHRA and CDR2 YSYEKL. The sample consisted of peripheral blood, taken on day 0 of AZD1222 vaccination. The rearrangement uses TRBV4-1 and TRBJ2-3; D call uncertain. This receptor was identified in an adult in good health. CDR3 bases: TGCGCCAGCAGCCAAGTGTTCGATAGCACAGATACGCAGTATTTT. It translates to CASSQVFDSTDTQYF.